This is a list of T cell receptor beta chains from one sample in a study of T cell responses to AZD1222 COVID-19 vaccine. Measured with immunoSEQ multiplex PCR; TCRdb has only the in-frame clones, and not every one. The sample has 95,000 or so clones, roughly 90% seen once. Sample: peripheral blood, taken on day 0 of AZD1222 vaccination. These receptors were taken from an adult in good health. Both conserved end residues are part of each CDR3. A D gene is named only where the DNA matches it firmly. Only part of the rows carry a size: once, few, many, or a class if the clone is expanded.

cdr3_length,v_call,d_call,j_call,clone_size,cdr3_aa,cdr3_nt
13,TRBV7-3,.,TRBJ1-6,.,CASSPEMGSPLHF,TGTGCCAGCAGCCCAGAGATGGGTTCACCCCTCCACTTT
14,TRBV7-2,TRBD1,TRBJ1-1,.,CASSLSGGNTEAFF,TGTGCCAGCAGCTTATCAGGGGGGAACACTGAAGCTTTCTTT
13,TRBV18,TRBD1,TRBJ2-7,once,CASSRDSSYEQYF,TGTGCCAGCTCACGGGACAGCTCCTACGAGCAGTACTTC
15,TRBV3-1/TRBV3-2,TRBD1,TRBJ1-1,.,CASSQGGDRGRPAFF,TGTGCCAGCAGCCAAGGGGGGGACAGGGGGCGGCCAGCTTTCTTT
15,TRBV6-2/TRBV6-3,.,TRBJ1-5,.,CASSYPNSYNQPQHF,TGTGCCAGCAGTTACCCCAACTCCTATAATCAGCCCCAGCATTTT
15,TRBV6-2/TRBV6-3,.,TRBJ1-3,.,CASSYFRTSGNTIYF,TGTGCCAGCAGTTATTTCCGGACCTCTGGAAACACCATATATTTT
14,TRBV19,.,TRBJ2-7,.,CASSVTGRVSEQYF,TGTGCCAGTAGTGTAACTGGCAGGGTCAGCGAGCAGTACTTC
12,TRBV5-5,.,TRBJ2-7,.,CASSFSSYEQYF,TGTGCCAGCAGCTTCTCATCCTACGAGCAGTACTTC
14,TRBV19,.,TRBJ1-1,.,CASSPFEGGTEAFF,TGTGCCAGTAGCCCCTTTGAGGGCGGCACTGAAGCTTTCTTT
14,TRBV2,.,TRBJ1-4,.,CASSQFATNEKLFF,TGTGCCAGCAGCCAGTTTGCAACTAATGAAAAACTGTTTTTT
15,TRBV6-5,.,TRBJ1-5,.,CASSPSPFSNQPQHF,TGTGCCAGCAGTCCCAGTCCCTTTAGCAATCAGCCCCAGCATTTT
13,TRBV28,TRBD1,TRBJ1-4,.,CASSAAGGEKLFF,TGTGCCAGCAGTGCAGCAGGGGGGGAAAAACTGTTTTTT
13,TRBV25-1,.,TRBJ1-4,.,CASSAPRDGKLFF,TGTGCCAGCAGTGCCCCGAGGGATGGAAAACTGTTTTTT
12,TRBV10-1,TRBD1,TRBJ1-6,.,CASGTDNSPLHF,TGCGCCAGCGGGACAGATAATTCACCCCTCCACTTT
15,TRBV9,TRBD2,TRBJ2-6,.,CARTGGDSGANVLTF,TGTGCCAGAACGGGAGGTGACTCTGGGGCCAACGTCCTGACTTTC
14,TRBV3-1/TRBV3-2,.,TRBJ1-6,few,CASRPTGGDPPLHF,TGTGCCAGCAGACCGACAGGAGGCGATCCACCCCTCCACTTT
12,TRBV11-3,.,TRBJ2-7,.,CASSATGSEQYF,TGTGCCAGCAGCGCTACAGGGAGCGAGCAGTACTTC
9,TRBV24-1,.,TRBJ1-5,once,CATIPPQHF,TGTGCCACCATTCCGCCCCAGCATTTT
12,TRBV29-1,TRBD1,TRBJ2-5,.,CSVDRDGETQYF,TGCAGCGTAGACAGGGACGGGGAGACCCAGTACTTC
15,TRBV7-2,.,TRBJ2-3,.,CASSLVGARTDTQYF,TGTGCCAGCAGCTTAGTCGGGGCCCGCACAGATACGCAGTATTTT
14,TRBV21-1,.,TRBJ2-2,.,CASSKGQGSGELFF,TGTGCCAGCAGCAAAGGCCAGGGGTCCGGGGAGCTGTTTTTT
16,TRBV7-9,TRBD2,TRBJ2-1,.,CASSQTSSGANNEQFF,TGTGCCAGCAGCCAAACTTCGAGCGGGGCAAACAATGAGCAGTTCTTC
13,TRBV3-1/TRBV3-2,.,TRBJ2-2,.,CASSQYSTGELFF,TGTGCCAGCAGCCAATACAGCACCGGGGAGCTGTTTTTT
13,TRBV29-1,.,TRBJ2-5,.,CSQLQGSQETQYF,TGCAGCCAACTACAGGGTTCTCAAGAGACCCAGTACTTC
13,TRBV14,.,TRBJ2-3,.,CASSQDRRGTQYF,TGTGCCAGCAGCCAAGATCGGCGGGGTACGCAGTATTTT
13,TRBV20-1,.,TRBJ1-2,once,CSASRATYYGYTF,TGCAGTGCTAGTAGGGCCACCTACTATGGCTACACCTTC
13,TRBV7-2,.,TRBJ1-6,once,CASSQARNSPLHF,TGTGCCAGCAGCCAGGCAAGAAATTCACCCCTCCACTTT
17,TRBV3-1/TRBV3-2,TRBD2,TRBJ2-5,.,CASSHLAASGEEETQYF,TGTGCCAGCAGCCACTTAGCGGCCAGCGGGGAAGAAGAGACCCAGTACTTC
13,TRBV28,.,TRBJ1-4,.,CASSLLGSEKLFF,TGTGCCAGCAGTTTACTAGGCAGCGAAAAACTGTTTTTT
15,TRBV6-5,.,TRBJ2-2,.,CASNPDQLNTGELFF,TGTGCCAGCAATCCGGACCAGTTGAACACCGGGGAGCTGTTTTTT
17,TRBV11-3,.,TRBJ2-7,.,CASSLEVSAINSYEQYF,TGTGCCAGCAGCTTAGAGGTGTCGGCTATAAACTCCTACGAGCAGTACTTC
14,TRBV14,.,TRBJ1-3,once,CASSQGAGGNTIYF,TGTGCCAGCAGCCAAGGGGCGGGAGGAAACACCATATATTTT
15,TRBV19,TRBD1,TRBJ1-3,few,CASTYRGNYGNTIYF,TGTGCCAGTACCTACAGGGGAAATTACGGAAACACCATATATTTT
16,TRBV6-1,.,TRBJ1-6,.,CASSEYAGSYNSPLHF,TGTGCCAGCAGTGAATATGCAGGGTCCTATAATTCACCCCTCCACTTT
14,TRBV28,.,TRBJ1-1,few,CASSLLQPQTEAFF,TGTGCCAGCAGTTTACTACAGCCCCAGACTGAAGCTTTCTTT
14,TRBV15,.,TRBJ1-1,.,CATSRDAGNTEAFF,TGTGCCACCAGCAGAGATGCCGGGAACACTGAAGCTTTCTTT
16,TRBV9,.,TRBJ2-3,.,CASSVAGGDITDTQYF,TGTGCCAGCAGCGTGGCTGGCGGGGATATAACAGATACGCAGTATTTT
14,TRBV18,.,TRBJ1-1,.,CASSPPGAGTEAFF,TGTGCCAGCTCACCACCGGGGGCAGGGACTGAAGCTTTCTTT
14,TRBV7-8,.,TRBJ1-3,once,CASSLRQSGNTIYF,TGTGCCAGCAGCTTACGGCAATCTGGAAACACCATATATTTT
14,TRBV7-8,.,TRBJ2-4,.,CASSFDTTVNIQYF,TGTGCCAGCAGCTTTGATACGACAGTTAACATTCAGTACTTC
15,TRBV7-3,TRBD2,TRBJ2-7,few,CASSLNLAGGGEQYF,TGTGCCAGCAGCTTAAATCTGGCGGGGGGGGGCGAGCAGTACTTC
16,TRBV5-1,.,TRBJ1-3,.,CASSLERAAAGNTIYF,TGCGCCAGCAGCTTGGAAAGAGCCGCGGCTGGAAACACCATATATTTT
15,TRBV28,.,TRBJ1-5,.,CASSSIQGFHQPQHF,TGTGCCAGCAGTTCAATACAGGGATTTCATCAGCCCCAGCATTTT
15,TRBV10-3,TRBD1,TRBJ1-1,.,CAIRASGTGRTEAFF,TGTGCCATCAGGGCCTCCGGGACAGGGAGAACTGAAGCTTTCTTT
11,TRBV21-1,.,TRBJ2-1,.,CASRWGNEQFF,TGTGCCAGCAGATGGGGAAATGAGCAGTTCTTC
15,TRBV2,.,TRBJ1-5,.,CASSNGGYGNQPQHF,TGTGCCAGCAGCAACGGTGGGTATGGCAATCAGCCCCAGCATTTT
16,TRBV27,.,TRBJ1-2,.,CASTTRSGGGNYGYTF,TGTGCCAGCACCACTAGGTCGGGGGGAGGTAACTATGGCTACACCTTC
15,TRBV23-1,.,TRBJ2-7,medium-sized,CASSHKTPIRGEQYF,TGCGCCAGCAGTCATAAGACACCTATCCGGGGGGAGCAGTACTTC
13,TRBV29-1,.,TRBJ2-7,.,CSVAGGATYEQYF,TGCAGCGTAGCCGGGGGTGCGACCTACGAGCAGTACTTC
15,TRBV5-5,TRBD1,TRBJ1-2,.,CASSVPGQGRNGYTF,TGTGCCAGCAGCGTCCCGGGACAGGGGAGGAATGGCTACACCTTC
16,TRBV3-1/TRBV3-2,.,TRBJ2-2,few,CASSRQTGPNTGELFF,TGTGCCAGCAGCCGACAAACAGGGCCGAACACCGGGGAGCTGTTTTTT
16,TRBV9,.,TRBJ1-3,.,CASSVDPGRTTDTIYF,TGTGCCAGCAGCGTAGATCCCGGACGAACGACGGACACCATATATTTT